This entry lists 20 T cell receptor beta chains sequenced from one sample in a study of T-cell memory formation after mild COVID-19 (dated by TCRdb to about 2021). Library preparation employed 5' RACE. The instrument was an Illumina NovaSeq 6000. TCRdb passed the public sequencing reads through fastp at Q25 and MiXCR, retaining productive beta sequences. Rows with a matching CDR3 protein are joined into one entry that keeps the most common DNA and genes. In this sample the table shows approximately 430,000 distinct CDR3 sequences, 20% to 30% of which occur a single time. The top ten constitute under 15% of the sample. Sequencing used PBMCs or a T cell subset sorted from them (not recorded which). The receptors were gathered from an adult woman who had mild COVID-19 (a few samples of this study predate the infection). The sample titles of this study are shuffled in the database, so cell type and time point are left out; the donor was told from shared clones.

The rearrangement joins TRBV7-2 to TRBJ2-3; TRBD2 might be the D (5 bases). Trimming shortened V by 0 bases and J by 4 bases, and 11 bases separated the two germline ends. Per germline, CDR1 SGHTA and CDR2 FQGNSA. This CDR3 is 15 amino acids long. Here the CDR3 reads CASSLAWESSDTQYF. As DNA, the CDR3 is TGTGCCAGCAGCTTAGCTTGGGAGAGTTCAGATACGCAGTATTTT.

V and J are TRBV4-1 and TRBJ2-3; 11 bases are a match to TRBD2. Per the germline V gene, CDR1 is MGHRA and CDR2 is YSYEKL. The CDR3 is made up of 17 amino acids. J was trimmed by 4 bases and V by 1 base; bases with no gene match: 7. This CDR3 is CASSQAVLAGGSDTQYF. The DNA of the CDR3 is TGCGCCAGCAGCCAAGCCGTCCTAGCGGGGGGTTCAGATACGCAGTATTTT.

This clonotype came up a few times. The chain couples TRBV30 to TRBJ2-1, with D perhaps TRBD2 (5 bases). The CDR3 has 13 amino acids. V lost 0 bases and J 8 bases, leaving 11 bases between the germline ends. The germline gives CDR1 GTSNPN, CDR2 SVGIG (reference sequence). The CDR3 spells CAWSVEDGDEQFF. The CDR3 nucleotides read TGTGCCTGGAGTGTAGAGGACGGGGATGAGCAGTTCTTC.

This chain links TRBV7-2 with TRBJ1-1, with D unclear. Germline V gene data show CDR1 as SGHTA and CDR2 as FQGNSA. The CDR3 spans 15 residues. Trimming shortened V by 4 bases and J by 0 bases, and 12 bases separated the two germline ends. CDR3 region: CASSSWTAMNTEAFF. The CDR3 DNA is TGTGCCAGCAGCTCATGGACGGCTATGAACACTGAAGCTTTCTTT.

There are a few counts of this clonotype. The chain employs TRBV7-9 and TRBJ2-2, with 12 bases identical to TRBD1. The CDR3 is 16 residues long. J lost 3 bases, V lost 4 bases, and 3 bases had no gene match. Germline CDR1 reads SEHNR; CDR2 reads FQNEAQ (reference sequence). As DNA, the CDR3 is TGTGCCAGCAGCTCGGGACAGGGGGCCTACACCGGGGAGCTGTTTTTT. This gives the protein CASSSGQGAYTGELFF.

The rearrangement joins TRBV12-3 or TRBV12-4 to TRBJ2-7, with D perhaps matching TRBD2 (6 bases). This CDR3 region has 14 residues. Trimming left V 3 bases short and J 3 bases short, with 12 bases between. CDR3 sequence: CASSLRRGLYEQYF. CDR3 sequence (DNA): TGTGCCAGCAGTTTGCGTAGGGGACTCTACGAGCAGTACTTC.

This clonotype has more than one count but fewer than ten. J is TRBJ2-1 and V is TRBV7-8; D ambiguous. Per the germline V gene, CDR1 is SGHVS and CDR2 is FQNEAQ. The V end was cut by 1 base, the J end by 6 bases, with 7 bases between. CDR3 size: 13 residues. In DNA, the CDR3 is TGTGCCAGCAGCTTAGATTCACTCAATGAGCAGTTCTTC. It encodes CASSLDSLNEQFF.

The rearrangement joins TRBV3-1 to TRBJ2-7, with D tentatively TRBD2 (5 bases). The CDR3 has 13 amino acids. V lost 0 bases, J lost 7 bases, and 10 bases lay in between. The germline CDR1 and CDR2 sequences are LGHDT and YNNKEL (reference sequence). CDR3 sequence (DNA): TGTGCCAGCAGCCAAGACCAGAGGAGGGAGCAGTACTTC. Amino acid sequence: CASSQDQRREQYF.

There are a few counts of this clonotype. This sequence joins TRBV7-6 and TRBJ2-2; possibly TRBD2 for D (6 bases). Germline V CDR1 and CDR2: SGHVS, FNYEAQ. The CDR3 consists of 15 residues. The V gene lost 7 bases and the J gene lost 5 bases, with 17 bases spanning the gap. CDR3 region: CASTLGGWETGELFF. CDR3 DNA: TGTGCCAGCACCTTGGGAGGATGGGAGACCGGGGAGCTGTTTTTT.

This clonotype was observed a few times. The CDR3 sequence is CASSDRDGPYEQYF. The DNA of the CDR3 is TGTGCCAGCAGCGACCGGGACGGACCCTACGAGCAGTACTTC. The chain is built from TRBV7-9 and TRBJ2-7; D assignment may be TRBD1 or TRBD2 (5 bases each). V dropped 5 bases and J dropped 2 bases, with 13 bases sitting between them. Germline CDR1 is SEHNR and CDR2 is FQNEAQ (reference sequence). This CDR3 region has 14 residues.

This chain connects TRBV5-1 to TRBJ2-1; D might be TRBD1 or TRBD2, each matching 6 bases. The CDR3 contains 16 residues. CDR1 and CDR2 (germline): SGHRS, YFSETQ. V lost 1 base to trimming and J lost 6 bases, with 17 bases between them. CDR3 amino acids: CASSLFTGRSGNEQFF. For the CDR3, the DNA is TGCGCCAGCAGCTTGTTTACAGGGAGGAGCGGCAATGAGCAGTTCTTC.

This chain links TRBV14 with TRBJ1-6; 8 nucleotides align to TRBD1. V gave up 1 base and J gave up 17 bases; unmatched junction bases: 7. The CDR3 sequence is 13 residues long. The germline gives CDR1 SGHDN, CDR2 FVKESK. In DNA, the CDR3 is TGTGCCAGCAGCCAAGTGTTGGACAGGGACGTCCACTTT. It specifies CASSQVLDRDVHF.

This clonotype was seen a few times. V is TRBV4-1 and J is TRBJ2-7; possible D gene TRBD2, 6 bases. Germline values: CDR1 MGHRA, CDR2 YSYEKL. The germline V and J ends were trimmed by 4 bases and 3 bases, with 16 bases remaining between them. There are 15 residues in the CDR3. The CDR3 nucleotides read TGCGCCAGCAGCCTCGGGACTGCCGGGTACTACGAGCAGTACTTC. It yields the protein CASSLGTAGYYEQYF.

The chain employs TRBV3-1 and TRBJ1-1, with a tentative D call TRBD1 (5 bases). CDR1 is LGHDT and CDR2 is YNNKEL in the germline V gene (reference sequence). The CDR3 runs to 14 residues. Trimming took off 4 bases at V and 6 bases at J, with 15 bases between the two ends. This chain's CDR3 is CASSPRLGGAEAFF. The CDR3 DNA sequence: TGTGCCAGCAGCCCACGGCTTGGGGGGGCTGAAGCTTTCTTT.

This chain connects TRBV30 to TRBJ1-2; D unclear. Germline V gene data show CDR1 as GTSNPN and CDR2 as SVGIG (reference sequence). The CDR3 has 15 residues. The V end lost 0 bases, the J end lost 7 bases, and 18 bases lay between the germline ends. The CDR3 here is CAWSVMALRQSGYTF. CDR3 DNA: TGTGCCTGGAGTGTAATGGCCCTCCGGCAATCTGGCTACACCTTC.

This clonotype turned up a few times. CDR3 coding DNA: TGTGCCAGCAGTGAGCTAGGTGAGCAGTTCTTC. It codes for CASSELGEQFF. The V call is TRBV2, the J call TRBJ2-1; no firm D call. With 3 bases removed from V and 9 bases from J, the gap between germline ends came to 6 bases. Germline-derived CDR1 and CDR2 are SNHLY and FYNNEI. The CDR3 extends over 11 amino acids.

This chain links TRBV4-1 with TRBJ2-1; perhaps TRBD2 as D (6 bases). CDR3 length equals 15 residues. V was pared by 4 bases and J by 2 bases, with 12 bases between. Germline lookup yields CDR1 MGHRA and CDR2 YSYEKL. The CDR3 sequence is CASSPLAAPYNEQFF. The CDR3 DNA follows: TGCGCCAGCAGCCCCTTAGCGGCCCCCTACAATGAGCAGTTCTTC.

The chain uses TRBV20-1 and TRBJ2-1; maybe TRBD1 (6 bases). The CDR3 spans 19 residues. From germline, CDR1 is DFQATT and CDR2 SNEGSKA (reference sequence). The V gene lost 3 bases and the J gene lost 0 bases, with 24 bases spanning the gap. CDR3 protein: CSASLGGLMVESSYNEQFF. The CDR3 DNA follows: TGCAGTGCTAGCTTAGGGGGTTTAATGGTAGAGAGCTCCTACAATGAGCAGTTCTTC.

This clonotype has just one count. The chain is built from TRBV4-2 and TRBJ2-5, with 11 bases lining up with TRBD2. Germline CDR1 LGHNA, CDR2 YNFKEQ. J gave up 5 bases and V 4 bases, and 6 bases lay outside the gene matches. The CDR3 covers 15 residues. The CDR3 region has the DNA TGTGCCAGCAGCCGTAGCGGGGGGGCGGAGGAGACCCAGTACTTC. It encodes CASSRSGGAEETQYF.

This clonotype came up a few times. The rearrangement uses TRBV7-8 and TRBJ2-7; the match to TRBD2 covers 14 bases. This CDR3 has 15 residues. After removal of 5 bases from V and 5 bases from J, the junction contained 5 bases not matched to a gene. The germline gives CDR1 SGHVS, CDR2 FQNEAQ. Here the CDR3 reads CASSMGLAGAHEQYF. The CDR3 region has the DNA TGTGCCAGCAGCATGGGACTAGCGGGAGCCCACGAGCAGTACTTC.